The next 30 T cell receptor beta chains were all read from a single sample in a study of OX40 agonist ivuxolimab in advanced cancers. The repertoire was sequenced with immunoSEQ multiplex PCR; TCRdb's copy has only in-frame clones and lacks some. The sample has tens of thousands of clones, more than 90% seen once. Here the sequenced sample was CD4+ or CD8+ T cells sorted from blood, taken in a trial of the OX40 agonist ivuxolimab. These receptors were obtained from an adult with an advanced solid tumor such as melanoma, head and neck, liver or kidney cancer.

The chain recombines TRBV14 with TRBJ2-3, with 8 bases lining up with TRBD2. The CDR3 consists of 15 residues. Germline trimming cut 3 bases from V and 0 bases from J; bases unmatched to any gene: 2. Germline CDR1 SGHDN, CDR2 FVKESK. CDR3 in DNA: TGTGCCAGCAGCCATAGCGGGATTAGCACAGATACGCAGTATTTT. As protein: CASSHSGISTDTQYF.

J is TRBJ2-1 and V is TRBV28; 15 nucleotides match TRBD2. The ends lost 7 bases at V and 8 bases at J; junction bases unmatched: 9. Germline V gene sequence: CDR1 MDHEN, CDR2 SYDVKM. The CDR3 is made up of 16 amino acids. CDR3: CASTSLGLAGGDEQFF. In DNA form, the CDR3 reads TGTGCCAGCACCTCATTGGGACTAGCGGGGGGTGATGAGCAGTTCTTC. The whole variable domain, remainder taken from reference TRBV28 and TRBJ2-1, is DVKVTQSSRYLVKRTGEKVFLECVQDMDHENMFWYRQDPGLGLRLIYFSYDVKMKEKGDIPEGYSVSREKKERFSLILESASTNQTSMYLCASTSLGLAGGDEQFFGPGTRLTVL.

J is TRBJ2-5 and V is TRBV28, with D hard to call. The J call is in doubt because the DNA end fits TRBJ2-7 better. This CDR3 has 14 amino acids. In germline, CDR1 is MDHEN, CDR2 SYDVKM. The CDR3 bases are TGTGCCAGCAGTCCCCGCGTGAGCTCCTACGAGCAGTACTTC. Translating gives CASSPRVSSYEQYF.

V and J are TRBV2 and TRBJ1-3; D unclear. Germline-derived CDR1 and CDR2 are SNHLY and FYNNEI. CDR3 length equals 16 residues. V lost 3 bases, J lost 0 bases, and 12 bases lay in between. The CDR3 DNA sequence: TGTGCCAGCAGTGACGTGGGGTGGGACTCTGGAAACACCATATATTTT. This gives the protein CASSDVGWDSGNTIYF.

The CDR3 coding sequence is TGTGCCAGCAGCCCGGGACTACTCGGGGAGGAGCAGTACTTC. It translates to CASSPGLLGEEQYF. The V call is TRBV5-4, the J call TRBJ2-7; 7 positions match TRBD2. The J segment lost 7 bases and the V segment lost 4 bases, leaving 11 bases of the junction unmatched. Germline CDR1 SGHNT, CDR2 YYREEE (reference sequence). The CDR3 consists of 14 residues. The variable domain in full, completed from reference TRBV5-4 and TRBJ2-7, reads ETGVTQSPTHLIKTRGQQVTLRCSSQSGHNTVSWYQQALGQGPQFIFQYYREEENGRGNFPPRFSGLQFPNYSSELNVNALELDDSALYLCASSPGLLGEEQYFGPGTRLTVT.

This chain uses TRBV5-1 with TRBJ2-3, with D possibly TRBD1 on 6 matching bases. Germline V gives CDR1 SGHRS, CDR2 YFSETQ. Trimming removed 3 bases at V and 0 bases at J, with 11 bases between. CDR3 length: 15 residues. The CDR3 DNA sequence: TGCGCCAGCAGCTCCGGGACAATTAGCACAGATACGCAGTATTTT. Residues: CASSSGTISTDTQYF.

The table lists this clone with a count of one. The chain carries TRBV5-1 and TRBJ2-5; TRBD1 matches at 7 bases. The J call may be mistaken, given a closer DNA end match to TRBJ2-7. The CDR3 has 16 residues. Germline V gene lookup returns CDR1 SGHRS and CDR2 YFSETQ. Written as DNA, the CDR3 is TGCGCCAGCAGCTGGAGTCGGGACAGCACGTACTACGAGCAGTACTTC. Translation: CASSWSRDSTYYEQYF.

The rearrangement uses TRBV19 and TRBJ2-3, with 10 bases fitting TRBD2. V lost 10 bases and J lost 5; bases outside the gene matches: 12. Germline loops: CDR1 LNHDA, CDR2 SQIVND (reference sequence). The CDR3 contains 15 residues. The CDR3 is CATHPLAGDVDTQYF. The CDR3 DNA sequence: TGTGCCACCCACCCCCTAGCGGGAGATGTAGATACGCAGTATTTT.

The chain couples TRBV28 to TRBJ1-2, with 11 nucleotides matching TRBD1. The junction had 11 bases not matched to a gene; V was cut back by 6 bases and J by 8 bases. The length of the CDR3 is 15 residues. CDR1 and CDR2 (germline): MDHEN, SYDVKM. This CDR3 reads CASRHSGQGVRGYTF. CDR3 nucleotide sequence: TGTGCCAGCAGGCACTCGGGACAGGGGGTTCGGGGCTACACCTTC.

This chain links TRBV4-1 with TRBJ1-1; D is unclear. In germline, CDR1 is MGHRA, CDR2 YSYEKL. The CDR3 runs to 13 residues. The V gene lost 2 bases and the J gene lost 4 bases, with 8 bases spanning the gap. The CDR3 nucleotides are TGCGCCAGCAGCCAAACCGGGAGCACTGAAGCTTTCTTT. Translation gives CASSQTGSTEAFF.

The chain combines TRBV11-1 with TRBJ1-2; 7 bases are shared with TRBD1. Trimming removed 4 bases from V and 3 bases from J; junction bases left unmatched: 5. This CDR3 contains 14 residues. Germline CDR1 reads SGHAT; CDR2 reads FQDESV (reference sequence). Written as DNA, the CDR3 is TGTGCCAGCAGCTCGACAGGGCCTGACTATGGCTACACCTTC. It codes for CASSSTGPDYGYTF.

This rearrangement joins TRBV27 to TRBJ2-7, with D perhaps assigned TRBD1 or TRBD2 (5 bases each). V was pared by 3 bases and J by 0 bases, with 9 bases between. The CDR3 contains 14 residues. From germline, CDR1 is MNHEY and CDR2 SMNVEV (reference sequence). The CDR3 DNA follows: TGTGCCAGCAGTTTGATTGGGGGCTCCTACGAGCAGTACTTC. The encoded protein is CASSLIGGSYEQYF.

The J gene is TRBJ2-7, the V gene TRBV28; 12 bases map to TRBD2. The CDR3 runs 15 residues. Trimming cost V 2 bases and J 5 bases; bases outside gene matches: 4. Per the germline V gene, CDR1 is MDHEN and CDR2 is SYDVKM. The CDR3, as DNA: TGTGCCAGCAGTTTAAATCTAGCGGGAGGGCACGAGCAGTACTTC. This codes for CASSLNLAGGHEQYF.

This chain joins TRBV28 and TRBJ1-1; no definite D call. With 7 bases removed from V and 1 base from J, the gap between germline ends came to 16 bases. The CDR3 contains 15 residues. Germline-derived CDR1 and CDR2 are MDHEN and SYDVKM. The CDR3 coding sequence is TGTGCCAGCATGGTGTTGAGCGTGGGGAACACTGAAGCTTTCTTT. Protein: CASMVLSVGNTEAFF.

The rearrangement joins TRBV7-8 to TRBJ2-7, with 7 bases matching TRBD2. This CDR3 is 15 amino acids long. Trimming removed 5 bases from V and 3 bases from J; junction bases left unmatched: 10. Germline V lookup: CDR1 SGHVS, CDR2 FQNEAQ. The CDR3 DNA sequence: TGTGCCAGCAGCCCCGGACTAGAAAGGAGCTACGAGCAGTACTTC. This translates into CASSPGLERSYEQYF.

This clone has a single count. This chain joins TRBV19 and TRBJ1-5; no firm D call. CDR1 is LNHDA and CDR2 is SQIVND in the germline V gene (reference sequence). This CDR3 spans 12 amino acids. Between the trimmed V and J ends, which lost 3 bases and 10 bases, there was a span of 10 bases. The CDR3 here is CASSIGSAPQHF. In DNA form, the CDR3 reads TGTGCCAGTAGTATTGGCTCCGCACCCCAGCATTTT.

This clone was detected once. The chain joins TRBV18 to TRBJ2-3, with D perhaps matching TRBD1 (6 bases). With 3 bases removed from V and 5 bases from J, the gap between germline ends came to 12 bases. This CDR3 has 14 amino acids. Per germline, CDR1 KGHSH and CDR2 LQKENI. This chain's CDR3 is CASSPVQGEDTQYF. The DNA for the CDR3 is TGTGCCAGCTCACCGGTACAGGGCGAAGATACGCAGTATTTT.

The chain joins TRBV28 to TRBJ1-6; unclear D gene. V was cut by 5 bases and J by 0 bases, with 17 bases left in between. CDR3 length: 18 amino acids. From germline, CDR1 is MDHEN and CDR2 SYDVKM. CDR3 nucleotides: TGTGCCAGCAGTCCCCCCCTTTCGAGGAGCTCCTATAATTCACCCCTCCACTTT. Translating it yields CASSPPLSRSSYNSPLHF.

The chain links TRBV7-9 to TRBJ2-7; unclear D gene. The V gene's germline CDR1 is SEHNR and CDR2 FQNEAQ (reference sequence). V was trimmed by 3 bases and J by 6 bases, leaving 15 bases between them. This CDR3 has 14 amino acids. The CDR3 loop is CASSFTGRLGEQYF. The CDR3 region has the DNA TGTGCCAGCAGCTTTACGGGCCGACTGGGCGAGCAGTACTTC.

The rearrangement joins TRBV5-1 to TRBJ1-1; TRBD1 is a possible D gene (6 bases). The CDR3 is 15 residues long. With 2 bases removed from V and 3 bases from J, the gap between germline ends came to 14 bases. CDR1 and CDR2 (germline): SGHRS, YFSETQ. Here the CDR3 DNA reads TGCGCCAGCAGCTTCCTAGGGGGGGTGGACACTGAAGCTTTCTTT. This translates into CASSFLGGVDTEAFF.

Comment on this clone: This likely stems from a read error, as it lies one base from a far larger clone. The CDR3 here is CASSLEVGISGANVLTF. As DNA, the CDR3 is TGTGCCAGCAGCTTGGAAGTGGGAATCTCTGGGGCCAACGTCCTGACTTTC. The chain employs TRBV5-6 and TRBJ2-6; no clear D. Trimming removed 0 bases from V and 0 bases from J, with 10 bases in between. Germline CDR1 reads SGHDT; CDR2 reads YYEEEE. This CDR3 is built from 17 residues.

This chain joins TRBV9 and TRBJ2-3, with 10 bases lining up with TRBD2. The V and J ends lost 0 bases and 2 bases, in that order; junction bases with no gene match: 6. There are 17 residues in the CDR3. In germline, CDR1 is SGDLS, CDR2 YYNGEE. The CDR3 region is CASSVGGLADVTDTQYF. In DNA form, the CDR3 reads TGTGCCAGCAGCGTAGGAGGACTAGCGGATGTCACAGATACGCAGTATTTT.

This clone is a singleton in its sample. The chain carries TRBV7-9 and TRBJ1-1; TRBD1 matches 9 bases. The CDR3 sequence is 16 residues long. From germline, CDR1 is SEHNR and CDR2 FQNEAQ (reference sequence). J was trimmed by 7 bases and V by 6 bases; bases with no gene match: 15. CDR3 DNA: TGTGCCAGCAGACCGACAGGGGGGAGTAGGTGGGATGAAGCTTTCTTT. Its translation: CASRPTGGSRWDEAFF. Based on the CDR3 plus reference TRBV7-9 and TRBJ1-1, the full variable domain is DTGVSQNPRHKITKRGQNVTFRCDPISEHNRLYWYRQTLGQGPEFLTYFQNEAQLEKSRLLSDRFSAERPKGSFSTLEIQRTEQGDSAMYLCASRPTGGSRWDEAFFGQGTRLTVV.

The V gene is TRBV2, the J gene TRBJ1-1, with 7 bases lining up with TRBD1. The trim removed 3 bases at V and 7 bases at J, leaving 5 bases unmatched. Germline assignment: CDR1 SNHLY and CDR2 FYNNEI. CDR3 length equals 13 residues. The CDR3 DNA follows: TGTGCCAGCAGTGATTGGGACAGCCGTGAAGCTTTCTTT. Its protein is CASSDWDSREAFF.

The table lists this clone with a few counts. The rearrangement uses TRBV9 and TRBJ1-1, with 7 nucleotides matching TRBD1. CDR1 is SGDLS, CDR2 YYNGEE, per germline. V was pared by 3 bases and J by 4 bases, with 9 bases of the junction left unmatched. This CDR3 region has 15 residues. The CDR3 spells CASSDGTVAFTEAFF. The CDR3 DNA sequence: TGTGCCAGCAGCGATGGGACAGTGGCGTTCACTGAAGCTTTCTTT.

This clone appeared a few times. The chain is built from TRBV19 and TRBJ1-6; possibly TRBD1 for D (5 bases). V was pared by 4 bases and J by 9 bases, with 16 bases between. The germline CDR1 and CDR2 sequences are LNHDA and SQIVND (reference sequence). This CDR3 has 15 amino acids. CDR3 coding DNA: TGTGCCAGTAGTAGCAGACAAGGGGTGGGTTCACCCCTCCACTTT. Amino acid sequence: CASSSRQGVGSPLHF.

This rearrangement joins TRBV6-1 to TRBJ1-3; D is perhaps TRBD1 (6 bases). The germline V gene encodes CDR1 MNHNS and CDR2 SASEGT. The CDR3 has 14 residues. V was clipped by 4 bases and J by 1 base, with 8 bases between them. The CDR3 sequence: CASSGTGSGNTIYF. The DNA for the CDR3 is TGTGCCAGCAGTGGTACAGGGTCTGGAAACACCATATATTTT.

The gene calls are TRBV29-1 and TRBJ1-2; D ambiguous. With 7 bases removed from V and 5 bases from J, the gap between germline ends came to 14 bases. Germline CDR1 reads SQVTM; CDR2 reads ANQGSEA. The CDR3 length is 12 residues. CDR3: CSGQLEGYGYTF. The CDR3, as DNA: TGCAGCGGCCAATTGGAGGGATATGGCTACACCTTC.

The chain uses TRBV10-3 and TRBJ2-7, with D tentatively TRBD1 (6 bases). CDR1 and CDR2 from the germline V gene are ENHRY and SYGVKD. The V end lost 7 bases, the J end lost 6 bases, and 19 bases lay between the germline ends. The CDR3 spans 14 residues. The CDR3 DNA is TGTGCCATCACAGATCCCGGGACATCTAGCGAGCAGTACTTC. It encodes CAITDPGTSSEQYF.

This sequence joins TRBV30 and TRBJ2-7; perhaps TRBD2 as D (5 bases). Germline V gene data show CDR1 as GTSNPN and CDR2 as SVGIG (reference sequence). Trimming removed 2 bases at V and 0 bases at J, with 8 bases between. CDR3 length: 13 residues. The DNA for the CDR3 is TGTGCCTGGAGTCTCCGGGACTCCTACGAGCAGTACTTC. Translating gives CAWSLRDSYEQYF.